This T cell receptor (beta chain) comes out of a study of Graves' ophthalmopathy and Graves' hyperthyroidism. Study-wide background: Researchers obtained peripheral blood at initial diagnosis, before any treatment had begun. Regarding the study as a whole: Also, most clonotypes expanded in the thyroid above 0.001 frequency appeared in blood.

For repertoire sequencing, the TCR beta CDR3 regions were amplified from RNA transcripts. RT-PCR in the first round used HTBI primers; a second-round multiplex PCR followed. TCRdb called the multiplex PCR reads again in MiXCR, with one record for every CDR3 protein. The repertoire holds about 480,000 distinct CDR3 sequences, with 13% to 15% as singletons. Roughly 10 ml of fresh blood yielded the PBMCs by density gradient. This clonotype was picked up many times. Antigen unknown. The sample taken for sequencing was blood. The TCR comes from a woman aged 25-40 years with Graves' ophthalmopathy.

CDR3 nucleotides: TGTGCCTGGAAATCCGGGACAGCGAATTCACCCCTCCACTTT. Its translation is CAWKSGTANSPLHF. The chain combines TRBV30 with TRBJ1-6; 7 bases fit TRBD1. Germline V lookup: CDR1 GTSNPN, CDR2 SVGIG (reference sequence). This CDR3 contains 14 residues. V shed 4 bases and J 7 bases; nucleotides not matched to a gene: 7.